These 5 T cell receptor beta chains were all obtained from the same sample, sequenced in a study of blood T cell repertoires in COVID-19. TCRdb keeps only in-frame clones here, not all; method: immunoSEQ multiplex PCR. The table includes under 75,000 clones, approximately 80% detected once. Sequencing used peripheral blood. The origin of the receptors is a woman in her sixties or seventies with acute or convalescent COVID-19.

In its sample, this clone was seen once. This chain connects TRBV12-3 or TRBV12-4 to TRBJ1-2; D unclear. V was cut by 7 bases and J by 3 bases, with 12 bases left in between. The CDR3 is 13 residues long. The chain's CDR3 is CASTETLDYGYTF. DNA for the CDR3: TGTGCCAGCACCGAGACTCTTGACTATGGCTACACCTTC.

This sequence joins TRBV9 and TRBJ2-1; perhaps TRBD2 as D (6 bases). V was shortened by 7 bases and J by 2 bases, with 16 bases between the two germline ends. Germline CDR1 reads SGDLS; CDR2 reads YYNGEE. This CDR3 is built from 15 residues. Here the CDR3 DNA reads TGTGCCAGCTCAAGGGTGGGGGGAGCCTACAATGAGCAGTTCTTC. Translated, it gives CASSRVGGAYNEQFF.

This clone was counted between two and nine times. This chain links TRBV5-1 with TRBJ1-1, with a weak D call TRBD1 (5 bases). This CDR3 is built from 14 residues. Germline V gene lookup returns CDR1 SGHRS and CDR2 YFSETQ. Trimming removed 2 bases at V and 4 bases at J, with 12 bases between. DNA of the CDR3: TGCGCCAGCAGCTTTGCAGGGTGGGGCACTGAAGCTTTCTTT. Translation: CASSFAGWGTEAFF.

The V gene is TRBV19, the J gene TRBJ2-7; 9 nucleotides agree with TRBD1. With 5 bases clipped from V and 5 bases from J, the junction kept 13 bases outside the gene matches. The germline gives CDR1 LNHDA, CDR2 SQIVND (reference sequence). The CDR3 contains 16 residues. DNA for the CDR3: TGTGCCAGTAGTCCGCTGGGGGGGACAGGGCCGGACGAGCAGTACTTC. Translated: CASSPLGGTGPDEQYF.

V gene TRBV6-6 combines with J gene TRBJ1-1; D might be TRBD1 (6 bases). Germline V CDR1 and CDR2: MNHNY, SVGAGI (reference sequence). This CDR3 has 12 residues. V shed 4 bases and J shed 7 bases, with 10 bases lying between them. This CDR3 is CASSFRQDEAFF. Here the CDR3 DNA reads TGTGCCAGCAGTTTCCGACAGGATGAAGCTTTCTTT.